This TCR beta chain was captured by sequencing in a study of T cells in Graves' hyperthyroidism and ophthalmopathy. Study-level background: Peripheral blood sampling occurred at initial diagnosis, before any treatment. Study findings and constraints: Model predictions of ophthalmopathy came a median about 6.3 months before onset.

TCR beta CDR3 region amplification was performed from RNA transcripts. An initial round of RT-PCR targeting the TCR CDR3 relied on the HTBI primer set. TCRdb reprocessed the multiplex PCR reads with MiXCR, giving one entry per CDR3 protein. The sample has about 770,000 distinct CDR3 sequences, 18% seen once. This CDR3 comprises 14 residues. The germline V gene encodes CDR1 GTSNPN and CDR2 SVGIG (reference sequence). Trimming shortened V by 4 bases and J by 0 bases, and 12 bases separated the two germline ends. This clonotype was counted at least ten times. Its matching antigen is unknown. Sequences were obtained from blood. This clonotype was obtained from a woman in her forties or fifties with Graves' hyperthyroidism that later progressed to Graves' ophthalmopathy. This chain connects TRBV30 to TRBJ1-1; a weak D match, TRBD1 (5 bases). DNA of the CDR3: TGTGCCTGGACAACGGGACTTATGAACACTGAAGCTTTCTTT. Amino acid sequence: CAWTTGLMNTEAFF. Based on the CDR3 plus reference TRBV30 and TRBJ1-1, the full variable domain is SQTIHQWPATLVQPVGSPLSLECTVEGTSNPNLYWYRQAAGRGLQLLFYSVGIGQISSEVPQNLSASRPQDRQFILSSKKLLLSDSGFYLCAWTTGLMNTEAFFGQGTRLTVV.